Listed here are 23 T cell receptor beta chains from one sample, sequenced in a study of glioma-infiltrating T cells. TCR alpha and beta CDR3 regions were amplified from RNA using iRepertoire nested multiplex PCR. Via MiXCR, TCRdb re-called the multiplex PCR reads, giving one row per CDR3 protein. The repertoire holds 44,000 or so distinct CDR3 sequences, approximately 20% seen once, with 5% to 7.5% in the top ten. The sequenced material came from glioma tissue, nonneoplastic brain tissue, or PBMCs (not recorded which). Every receptor here comes from a human donor with low-grade glioma or glioblastoma, undergoing nonglioma brain surgery, or in good health (not recorded which).

This clonotype was picked up a small number of times. This chain connects TRBV12-3 or TRBV12-4 to TRBJ2-5, with 11 positions matching TRBD2. The CDR3 contains 15 residues. V lost 6 bases to trimming and J lost 6 bases; unmatched junction nucleotides: 9. CDR3: CASSITGTSGQTQYF. For the CDR3, the DNA is TGTGCCAGCAGCATAACCGGGACTAGCGGCCAGACCCAGTACTTC.

This clonotype has ten or more counts. The rearrangement uses TRBV20-1 and TRBJ1-3; D unresolved. Germline CDR1 reads DFQATT; CDR2 reads SNEGSKA (reference sequence). V lost 1 base, J lost 0 bases, and 10 bases lay in between. CDR3 length: 15 amino acids. The CDR3 spells CSARGDASSGNTIYF. For the CDR3, the DNA is TGCAGTGCTAGAGGCGACGCCAGCTCTGGAAACACCATATATTTT.

At least ten counts were recorded for this clonotype. The rearrangement links TRBV12-3 or TRBV12-4 to TRBJ1-1; D not resolved. This CDR3 comprises 16 residues. V lost 1 base and J lost 0, with 12 bases in between. CDR3 coding DNA: TGTGCCAGCAGTTTAGGGGCCGGCACCCTGAACACTGAAGCTTTCTTT. Its protein product is CASSLGAGTLNTEAFF.

This clonotype was detected many times. The DNA for the CDR3 is TGTGCCAGTAGGCCGCCGGACAGGCCTTACCAGCCCCAGCATTTT. Protein: CASRPPDRPYQPQHF. The J gene is TRBJ1-5, the V gene TRBV19; 7 nucleotides align to TRBD1. This CDR3 region has 15 residues. Losses at the gene ends were 6 bases for V and 7 bases for J; bases not matched to a gene: 12. CDR1 and CDR2 (germline): LNHDA, SQIVND (reference sequence).

This clonotype was detected once. Possible read error: a much larger clone is one base away. This sequence joins TRBV29-1 and TRBJ1-2, with D maybe TRBD1 (5 bases). CDR3 length equals 13 residues. From germline, CDR1 is SQVTM and CDR2 ANQGSEA. V lost 7 bases, J lost 4 bases, and 16 bases lay in between. CDR3 residues: CSARGSASYGYTF. In nucleotides, the CDR3 is TGCAGCGCCCGGGGGTCCGCTAGCTATGGCTACACCTTC.

As to this clonotype: The junction does not match germline at one end; this may be a read error. The rearrangement links TRBV19 to TRBJ2-7, with D unclear. Germline assignment: CDR1 LNHDA and CDR2 SQIVND (reference sequence). The CDR3 loop spans 16 amino acids. CDR3 loop: CASSISGHPASDEQYF. The CDR3 DNA sequence: TGTGCCAGTAGTATTAGTGGCCATCCAGCCTCCGACGAGCAGTACTTC.

This clonotype is a singleton in its sample. A much larger clone differs from this one at a single base, so this may be a read error. The chain uses TRBV4-1 and TRBJ2-2, with D unresolved. Germline assignment: CDR1 MGHRA and CDR2 YSYEKL. The CDR3 loop spans 17 amino acids. The V end lost 2 bases, the J end lost 2 bases, and 15 bases lay between the germline ends. In DNA form, the CDR3 reads TGCGCCAGCAGCCAATACCTTCTACGGGCTAACACCGGGGAGCTGTTTTTT. Its translation: CASSQYLLRANTGELFF.

Many counts were recorded for this clonotype. The CDR3 protein is CASSQGDYGYTF. For the CDR3, the DNA is TGTGCCAGCAGCCAGGGAGACTATGGCTACACCTTC. The gene calls are TRBV3-1 and TRBJ1-2; D gene ambiguous. Germline loops: CDR1 LGHDT, CDR2 YNNKEL (reference sequence). The CDR3 runs 12 residues. Trimming cost V 3 bases and J 3 bases, with 5 bases left between them. The entire variable domain, with the rest obtained from reference TRBV3-1 and TRBJ1-2, is as follows: DTAVSQTPKYLVTQMGNDKSIKCEQNLGHDTMYWYKQDSKKFLKIMFSYNNKELIINETVPNRFSPKSPDKAHLNLHINSLELGDSAVYFCASSQGDYGYTFGSGTRLTVV.

As regards this clonotype: One junction end does not reproduce the germline sequence, and a read error may be involved. The chain recombines TRBV6-1 with TRBJ2-1; tentatively, D is TRBD2 (5 bases). This CDR3 is built from 15 residues. CDR1 is MNHNS and CDR2 is SASEGT in the germline V gene. CDR3 in amino acids: CASSESYGNYNKQLF. The CDR3 nucleotides are TGCGCCAGCAGTGAGTCATACGGGAACTACAATAAGCAGTTATTC.

The rearrangement links TRBV30 to TRBJ1-1; TRBD1 matches 8 bases. CDR3 length equals 12 residues. The junction had 5 bases not matched to a gene; V was cut back by 7 bases and J by 4 bases. CDR1 and CDR2 from the germline V gene are GTSNPN and SVGIG (reference sequence). The CDR3 sequence is CASDTGGTEAFF. CDR3 DNA: TGTGCCTCTGATACAGGGGGCACTGAAGCTTTCTTT.

In this sample, this clonotype turned up many times. This rearrangement joins TRBV12-3 or TRBV12-4 to TRBJ2-7, with D maybe TRBD1 (6 bases). The CDR3 extends over 12 amino acids. Trimming pared 5 bases from V and 3 bases from J, leaving 8 bases between. The CDR3 DNA reads TGTGCCAGCAGTAGGACAGTCTACGAGCAGTACTTC. Amino acid sequence: CASSRTVYEQYF.

This clonotype was observed many times. This chain connects TRBV3-1 to TRBJ2-5; D could derive from TRBD1 or TRBD2 (5 bases each). Germline CDR1 and CDR2: LGHDT and YNNKEL (reference sequence). The CDR3 has 16 amino acids. V was clipped by 0 bases and J by 5 bases, with 16 bases between them. CDR3 DNA: TGTGCCAGCAGCCAAGATGTTACAGGCCGGAGGGAGACCCAGTACTTC. Its translation is CASSQDVTGRRETQYF.

V and J are TRBV29-1 and TRBJ2-1; 13 bases map to TRBD2. CDR1 SQVTM and CDR2 ANQGSEA come from the germline V gene. The CDR3 is 15 amino acids. V lost 6 bases and J lost 7; bases outside the gene matches: 9. The CDR3 nucleotides are TGCAGCGTGGGCGGGACTAGCGGGATAAGGAATGAGCAGTTCTTC. Residues: CSVGGTSGIRNEQFF.

The chain joins TRBV12-3 or TRBV12-4 to TRBJ2-7, with D perhaps matching TRBD1 (6 bases). With 4 bases removed from V and 2 bases from J, the gap between germline ends came to 18 bases. CDR3 length equals 16 residues. The CDR3 DNA reads TGTGCCAGCAGTTCCCGGGACAAGGTTTCTACCTACGAGCAGTACTTC. It translates to CASSSRDKVSTYEQYF.

The chain uses TRBV13 and TRBJ2-7; D is perhaps TRBD1 (5 bases). The V end lost 5 bases, the J end lost 0 bases, and 11 bases lay between the germline ends. There are 14 residues in the CDR3. The germline gives CDR1 PRHDT, CDR2 FYEKMQ (reference sequence). The CDR3 DNA follows: TGTGCCAGCAGCCTACAGGTGAGCTCCTACGAGCAGTACTTC. Encoded protein: CASSLQVSSYEQYF.

The chain joins TRBV4-1 to TRBJ2-2; 13 bases are a match to TRBD2. The CDR3 is made up of 18 amino acids. Germline-derived CDR1 and CDR2 are MGHRA and YSYEKL. The junction had 4 bases not matched to a gene; V was cut back by 0 bases and J by 3 bases. CDR3 coding DNA: TGCGCCAGCAGCCAAGAACTAGCGGGGGGGCCATACACCGGGGAGCTGTTTTTT. It yields the protein CASSQELAGGPYTGELFF.

About this clonotype: A read error may be the cause here, since a much bigger clone is one base away. J is TRBJ2-3 and V is TRBV11-2; the match to TRBD2 covers 10 bases. CDR3 length equals 16 residues. Germline CDR1 is SGHAT and CDR2 is FQNNGV. Losses at the gene ends were 7 bases for V and 0 bases for J; bases not matched to a gene: 7. The CDR3 protein is CASIPDSGGSTDTQYF. In DNA, the CDR3 is TGTGCCAGCATCCCAGATAGCGGGGGGAGCACAGATACGCAGTATTTT.

This rearrangement joins TRBV4-1 to TRBJ2-5, with D possibly being TRBD1 (5 bases). Trimming took off 0 bases at V and 5 bases at J, with 13 bases between the two ends. Germline loops: CDR1 MGHRA, CDR2 YSYEKL. The CDR3 is 15 amino acids. In nucleotides, the CDR3 is TGCGCCAGCAGCCAAGACCGGCAGGGCTCGGAGACCCAGTACTTC. As protein: CASSQDRQGSETQYF.

This clonotype was seen repeatedly, ten times or more. The chain is built from TRBV19 and TRBJ1-5; D is perhaps TRBD1 (5 bases). Germline-derived CDR1 and CDR2 are LNHDA and SQIVND (reference sequence). V was clipped by 10 bases and J by 1 base, with 11 bases between them. The CDR3 totals 13 residues. CDR3: CATQPGSNQPQHF. As DNA, the CDR3 is TGTGCCACCCAACCAGGGAGCAATCAGCCCCAGCATTTT.

The sample holds many counts of this clonotype. The chain joins TRBV11-2 to TRBJ2-1; 9 bases fit TRBD2. Per the germline V gene, CDR1 is SGHAT and CDR2 is FQNNGV. Trimming at V came to 1 base and at J to 2 bases, leaving 3 bases not matched to a gene. This CDR3 is 16 amino acids long. This CDR3 is CASSLVGTSPYNEQFF. DNA for the CDR3: TGTGCCAGCAGCTTAGTCGGGACTAGCCCCTACAATGAGCAGTTCTTC. Variable domain in full (rest from reference TRBV11-2 and TRBJ2-1): EAGVAQSPRYKIIEKRQSVAFWCNPISGHATLYWYQQILGQGPKLLIQFQNNGVVDDSQLPKDRFSAERLKGVDSTLKIQPAKLEDSAVYLCASSLVGTSPYNEQFFGPGTRLTVL.

The genes are TRBV6-1 and TRBJ2-7; 11 bases align to TRBD1. V lost 5 bases and J lost 4; bases outside the gene matches: 7. The germline V gene encodes CDR1 MNHNS and CDR2 SASEGT. The CDR3 is 15 residues long. CDR3 amino acids: CASSFNGTGGYEQYF. The CDR3, as DNA: TGTGCCAGCAGTTTCAACGGGACAGGGGGGTACGAGCAGTACTTC.

The sample holds many counts of this clonotype. This chain connects TRBV20-1 to TRBJ2-3; no clear D gene. Germline assignment: CDR1 DFQATT and CDR2 SNEGSKA (reference sequence). V was clipped by 0 bases and J by 4 bases, with 8 bases between them. The CDR3 has 13 residues. CDR3: CSARDGGADTQYF. CDR3 in DNA: TGCAGTGCTAGAGACGGTGGGGCAGATACGCAGTATTTT.

This clonotype was seen ten or more times. V and J are TRBV7-9 and TRBJ2-3; maybe TRBD1 (6 bases). The germline gives CDR1 SEHNR, CDR2 FQNEAQ (reference sequence). The CDR3 is made up of 14 amino acids. V lost 5 bases and J 1 base, leaving 10 bases between the germline ends. The CDR3 sequence is CASSDGQRTDTQYF. The CDR3 coding sequence is TGTGCCAGCAGCGACGGACAGCGCACAGATACGCAGTATTTT.